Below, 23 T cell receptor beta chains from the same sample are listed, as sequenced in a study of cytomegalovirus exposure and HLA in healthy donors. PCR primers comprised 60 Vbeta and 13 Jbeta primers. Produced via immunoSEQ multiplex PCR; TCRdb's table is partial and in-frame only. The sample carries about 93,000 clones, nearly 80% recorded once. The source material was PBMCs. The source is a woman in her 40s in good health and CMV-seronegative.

DNA of the CDR3: TGTGCCAGCAGCCAGAGGAGGGGACCCAGCCCCAACGAGCAGTACTTC. Protein product: CASSQRRGPSPNEQYF. The chain couples TRBV7-8 to TRBJ2-7; D possibly corresponds to TRBD2 (6 bases). Germline V CDR1 and CDR2: SGHVS, FQNEAQ. The germline V and J ends were trimmed by 5 bases and 5 bases, with 22 bases remaining between them. This CDR3 spans 16 amino acids.

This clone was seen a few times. The CDR3 spells CASSQDRPGRAGDTQYF. In DNA, the CDR3 is TGCGCCAGCAGCCAAGATCGCCCAGGGAGGGCTGGAGATACGCAGTATTTT. The V and J genes are TRBV4-3 and TRBJ2-3, with 7 bases lining up with TRBD2. V shed 0 bases and J 5 bases; nucleotides not matched to a gene: 11. Germline V gene lookup returns CDR1 LGHNA and CDR2 YSLEER. The CDR3 is 17 residues long.

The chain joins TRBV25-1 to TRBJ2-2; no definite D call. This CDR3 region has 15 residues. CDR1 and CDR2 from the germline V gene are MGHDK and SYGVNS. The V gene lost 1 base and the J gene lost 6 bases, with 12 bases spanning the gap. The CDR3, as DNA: TGTGCCAGCAGTGAATCGAGGCCCAACGCCGGGGAGCTGTTTTTT. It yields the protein CASSESRPNAGELFF.

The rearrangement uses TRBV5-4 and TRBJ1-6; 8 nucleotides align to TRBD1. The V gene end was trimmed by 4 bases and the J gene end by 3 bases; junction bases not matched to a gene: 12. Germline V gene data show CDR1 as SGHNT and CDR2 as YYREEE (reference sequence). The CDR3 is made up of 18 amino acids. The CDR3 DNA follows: TGTGCCAGCAGCGCTGGACAGGGCATAAGCTACTATAATTCACCCCTCCACTTT. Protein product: CASSAGQGISYYNSPLHF.

This chain's CDR3 is CASSLGQGANEKLFF. In nucleotides, the CDR3 is TGTGCCAGCAGTTTAGGACAGGGCGCTAATGAAAAACTGTTTTTT. This rearrangement joins TRBV28 to TRBJ1-4; 8 bases line up with TRBD1. Looked up from germline, CDR1 is MDHEN and CDR2 is SYDVKM. CDR3 size: 15 residues. Losses at the gene ends were 2 bases for V and 3 bases for J; bases not matched to a gene: 2.

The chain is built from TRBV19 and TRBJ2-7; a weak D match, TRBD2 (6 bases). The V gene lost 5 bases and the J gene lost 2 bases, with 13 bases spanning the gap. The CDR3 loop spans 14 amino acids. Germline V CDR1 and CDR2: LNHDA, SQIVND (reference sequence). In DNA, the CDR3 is TGTGCCAGTAGTCCGGCGGGATTAACCTACGAGCAGTACTTC. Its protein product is CASSPAGLTYEQYF.

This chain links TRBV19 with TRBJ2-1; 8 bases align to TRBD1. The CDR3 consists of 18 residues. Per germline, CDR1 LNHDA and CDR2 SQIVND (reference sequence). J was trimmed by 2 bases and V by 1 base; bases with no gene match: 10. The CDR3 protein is CASSIAPGAGGPYNEQFF. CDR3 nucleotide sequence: TGTGCCAGTAGTATAGCCCCTGGGGCAGGGGGCCCCTACAATGAGCAGTTCTTC.

In DNA form, the CDR3 reads TGTGCCAGCAGCTTAGGCAGGGGAGAGAGAGAGCAGTACTTC. Protein: CASSLGRGEREQYF. V and J are TRBV7-9 and TRBJ2-7, with D perhaps TRBD1 (6 bases). The CDR3 loop spans 14 amino acids. CDR1 and CDR2 (germline): SEHNR, FQNEAQ (reference sequence). V lost 1 base to trimming and J lost 7 bases, with 14 bases between them.

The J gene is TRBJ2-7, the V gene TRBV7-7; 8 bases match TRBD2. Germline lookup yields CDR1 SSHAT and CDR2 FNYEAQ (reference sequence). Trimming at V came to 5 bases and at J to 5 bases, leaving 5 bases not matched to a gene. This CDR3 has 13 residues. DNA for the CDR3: TGTGCCAGCAGCCGAGCGGGAGCGAACGAGCAGTACTTC. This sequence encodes CASSRAGANEQYF.

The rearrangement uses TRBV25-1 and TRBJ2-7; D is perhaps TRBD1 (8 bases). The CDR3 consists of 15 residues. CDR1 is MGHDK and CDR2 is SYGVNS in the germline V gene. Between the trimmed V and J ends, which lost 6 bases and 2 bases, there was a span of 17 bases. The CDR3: CASSSGTGFTYEQYF. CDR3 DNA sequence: TGTGCCAGCAGCAGCGGGACAGGATTTACCTACGAGCAGTACTTC.

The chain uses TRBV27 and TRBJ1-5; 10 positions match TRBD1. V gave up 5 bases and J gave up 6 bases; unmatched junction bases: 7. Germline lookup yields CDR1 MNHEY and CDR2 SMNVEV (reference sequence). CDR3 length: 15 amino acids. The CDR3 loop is CASSPWTGGGQPQHF. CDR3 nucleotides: TGTGCCAGCAGTCCGTGGACAGGGGGAGGTCAGCCCCAGCATTTT.

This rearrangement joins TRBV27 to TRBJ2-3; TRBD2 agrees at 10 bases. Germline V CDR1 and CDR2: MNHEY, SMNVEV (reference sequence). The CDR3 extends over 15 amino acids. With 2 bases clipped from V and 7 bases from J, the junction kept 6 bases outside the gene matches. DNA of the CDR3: TGTGCCAGCAGTTTAGGTAGCGGGAGGCCCCATACGCAGTATTTT. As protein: CASSLGSGRPHTQYF.

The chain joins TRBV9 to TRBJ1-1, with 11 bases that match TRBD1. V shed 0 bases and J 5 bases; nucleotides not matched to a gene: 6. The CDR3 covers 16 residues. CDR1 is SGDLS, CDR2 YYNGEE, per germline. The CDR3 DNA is TGTGCCAGCAGCGTAGGGACAGGGGGCAGTAGGACTGAAGCTTTCTTT. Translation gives CASSVGTGGSRTEAFF.

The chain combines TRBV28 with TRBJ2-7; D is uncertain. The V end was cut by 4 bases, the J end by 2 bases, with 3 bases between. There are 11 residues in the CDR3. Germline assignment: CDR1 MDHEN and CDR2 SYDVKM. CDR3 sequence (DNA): TGTGCCAGCAGTTACACCTACGAGCAGTACTTC. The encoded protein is CASSYTYEQYF.

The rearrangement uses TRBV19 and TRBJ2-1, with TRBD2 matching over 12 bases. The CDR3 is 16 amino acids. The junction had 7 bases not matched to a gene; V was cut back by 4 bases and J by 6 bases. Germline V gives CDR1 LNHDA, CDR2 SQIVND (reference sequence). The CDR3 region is CASSTSTSGRFNEQFF. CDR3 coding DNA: TGTGCCAGTAGTACCTCGACTAGCGGGAGATTCAATGAGCAGTTCTTC.

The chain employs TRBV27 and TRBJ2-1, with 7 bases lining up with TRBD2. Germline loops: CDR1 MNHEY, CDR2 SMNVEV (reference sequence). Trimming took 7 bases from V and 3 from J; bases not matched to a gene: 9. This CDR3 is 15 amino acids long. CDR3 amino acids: CASTSYGEGYNEQFF. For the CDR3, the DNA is TGTGCCAGCACCAGTTACGGGGAGGGCTACAATGAGCAGTTCTTC.

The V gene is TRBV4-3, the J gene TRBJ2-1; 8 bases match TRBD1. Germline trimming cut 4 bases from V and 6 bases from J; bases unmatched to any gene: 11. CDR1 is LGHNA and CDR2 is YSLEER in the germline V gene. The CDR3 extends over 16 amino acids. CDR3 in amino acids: CASSPADRDFINEQFF. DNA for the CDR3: TGCGCCAGCAGCCCGGCGGACAGGGATTTCATCAATGAGCAGTTCTTC.

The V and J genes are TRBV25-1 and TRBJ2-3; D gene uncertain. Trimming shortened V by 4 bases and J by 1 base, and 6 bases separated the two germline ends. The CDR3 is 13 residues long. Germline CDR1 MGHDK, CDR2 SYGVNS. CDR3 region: CASSVTGTDTQYF. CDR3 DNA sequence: TGTGCCAGCAGTGTAACGGGCACAGATACGCAGTATTTT.

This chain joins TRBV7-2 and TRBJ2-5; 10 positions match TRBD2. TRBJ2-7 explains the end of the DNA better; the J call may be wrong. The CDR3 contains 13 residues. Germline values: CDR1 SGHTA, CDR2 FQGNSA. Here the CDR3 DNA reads TGTGCCAGCAGCTCACGGACTAGCGGCGAGCAGTACTTC. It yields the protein CASSSRTSGEQYF.

CDR3 in amino acids: CASSLGAGVTKNIQYF. The CDR3, as DNA: TGTGCCAGCAGTTTAGGTGCGGGGGTGACCAAAAACATTCAGTACTTC. V usage is TRBV27 and J usage is TRBJ2-4; 7 nucleotides agree with TRBD2. V was clipped by 2 bases and J by 2 bases; unmatched bases: 6. Germline CDR1 reads MNHEY; CDR2 reads SMNVEV (reference sequence). The CDR3 extends over 16 amino acids.

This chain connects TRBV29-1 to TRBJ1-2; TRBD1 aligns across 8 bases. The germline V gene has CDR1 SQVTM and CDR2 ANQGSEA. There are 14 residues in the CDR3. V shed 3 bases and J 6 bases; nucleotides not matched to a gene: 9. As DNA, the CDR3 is TGCAGCGTTGAGCCCCCGGACAGGGCTGATGGCTACACCTTC. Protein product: CSVEPPDRADGYTF.

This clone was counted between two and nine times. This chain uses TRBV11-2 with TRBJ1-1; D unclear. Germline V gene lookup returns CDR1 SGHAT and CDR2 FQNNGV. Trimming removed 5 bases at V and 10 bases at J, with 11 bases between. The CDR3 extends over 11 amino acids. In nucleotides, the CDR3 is TGTGCCAGCAGCCACCACCCTACAGCTTTCTTT. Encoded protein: CASSHHPTAFF. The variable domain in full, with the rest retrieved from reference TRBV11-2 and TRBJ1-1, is EAGVAQSPRYKIIEKRQSVAFWCNPISGHATLYWYQQILGQGPKLLIQFQNNGVVDDSQLPKDRFSAERLKGVDSTLKIQPAKLEDSAVYLCASSHHPTAFFGQGTRLTVV.

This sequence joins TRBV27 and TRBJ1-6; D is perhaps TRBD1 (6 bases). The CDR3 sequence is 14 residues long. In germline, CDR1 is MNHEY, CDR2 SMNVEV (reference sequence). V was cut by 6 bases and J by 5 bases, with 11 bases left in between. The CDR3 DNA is TGTGCCAGCAGGAACAGGGCTGATAATTCACCCCTCCACTTT. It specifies CASRNRADNSPLHF.